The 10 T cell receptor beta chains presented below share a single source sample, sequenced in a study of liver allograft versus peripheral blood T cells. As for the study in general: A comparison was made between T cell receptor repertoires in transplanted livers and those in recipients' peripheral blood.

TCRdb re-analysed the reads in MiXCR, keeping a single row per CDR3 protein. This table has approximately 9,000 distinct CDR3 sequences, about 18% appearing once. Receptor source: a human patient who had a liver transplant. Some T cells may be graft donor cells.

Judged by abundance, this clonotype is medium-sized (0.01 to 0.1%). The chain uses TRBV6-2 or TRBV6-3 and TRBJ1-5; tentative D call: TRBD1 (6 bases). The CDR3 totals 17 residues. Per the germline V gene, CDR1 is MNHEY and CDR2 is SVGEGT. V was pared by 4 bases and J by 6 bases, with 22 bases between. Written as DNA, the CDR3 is TGTGCCAGCAGTTCGGGACACCCCCGGCTATTAGGTCAGCCCCAGCATTTT. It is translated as CASSSGHPRLLGQPQHF.

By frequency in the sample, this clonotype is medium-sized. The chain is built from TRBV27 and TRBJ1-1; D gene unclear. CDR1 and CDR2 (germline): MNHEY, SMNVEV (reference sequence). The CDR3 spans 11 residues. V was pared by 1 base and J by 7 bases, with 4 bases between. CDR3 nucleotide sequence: TGTGCCAGCAGTTTATTCGGTGAAGCTTTCTTT. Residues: CASSLFGEAFF.

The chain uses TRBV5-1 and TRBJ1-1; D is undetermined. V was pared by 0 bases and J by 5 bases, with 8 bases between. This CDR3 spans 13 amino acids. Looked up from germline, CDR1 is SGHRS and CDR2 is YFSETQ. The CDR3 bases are TGCGCCAGCAGCTTGGCTAGGGAAACTGAAGCTTTCTTT. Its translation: CASSLARETEAFF.

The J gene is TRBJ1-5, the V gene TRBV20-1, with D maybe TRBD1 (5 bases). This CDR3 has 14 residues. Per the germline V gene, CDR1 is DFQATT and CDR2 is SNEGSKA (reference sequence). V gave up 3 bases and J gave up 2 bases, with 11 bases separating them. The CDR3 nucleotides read TGCAGTGCTAGGGGGCAGGGTGGCAATCAGCCCCAGCATTTT. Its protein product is CSARGQGGNQPQHF.

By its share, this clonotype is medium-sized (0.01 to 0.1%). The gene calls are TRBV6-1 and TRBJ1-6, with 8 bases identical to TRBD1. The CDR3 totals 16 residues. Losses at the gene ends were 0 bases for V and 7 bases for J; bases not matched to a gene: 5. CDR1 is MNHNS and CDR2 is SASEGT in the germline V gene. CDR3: CASSEAWTGSNSPLHF. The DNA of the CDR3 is TGTGCCAGCAGTGAAGCCTGGACAGGGTCGAATTCACCCCTCCACTTT.

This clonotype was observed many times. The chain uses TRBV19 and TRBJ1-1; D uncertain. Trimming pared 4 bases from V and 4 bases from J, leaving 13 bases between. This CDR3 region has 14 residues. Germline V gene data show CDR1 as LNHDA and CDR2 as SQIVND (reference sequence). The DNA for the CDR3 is TGTGCCAGTAGTAACCCGTTGAGAGGCACTGAAGCTTTCTTT. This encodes CASSNPLRGTEAFF.

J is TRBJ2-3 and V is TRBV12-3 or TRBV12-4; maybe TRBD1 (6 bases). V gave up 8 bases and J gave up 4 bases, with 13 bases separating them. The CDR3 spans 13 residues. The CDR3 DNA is TGTGCCAGCGGACAGCAGGAGGCAGATACGCAGTATTTT. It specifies CASGQQEADTQYF.

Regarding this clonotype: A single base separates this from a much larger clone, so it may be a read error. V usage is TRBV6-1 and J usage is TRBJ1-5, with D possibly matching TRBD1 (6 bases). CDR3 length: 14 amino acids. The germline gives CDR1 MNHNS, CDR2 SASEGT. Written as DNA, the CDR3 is TGTGTCAGCAGTATACAGGGAAAGGATCAGCCCCAGCATTTT. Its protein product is CVSSIQGKDQPQHF.

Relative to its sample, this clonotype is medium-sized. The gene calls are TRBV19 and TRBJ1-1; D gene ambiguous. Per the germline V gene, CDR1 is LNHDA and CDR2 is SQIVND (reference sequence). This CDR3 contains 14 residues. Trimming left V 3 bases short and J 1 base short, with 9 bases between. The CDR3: CASSIRGSNTEAFF. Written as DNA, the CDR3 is TGTGCCAGTAGTATTCGGGGTTCGAACACTGAAGCTTTCTTT.

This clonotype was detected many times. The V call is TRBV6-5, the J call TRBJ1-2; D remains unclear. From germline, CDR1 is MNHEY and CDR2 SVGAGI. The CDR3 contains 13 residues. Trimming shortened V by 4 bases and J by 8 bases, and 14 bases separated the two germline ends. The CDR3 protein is CASSLGSTRGYTF. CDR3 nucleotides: TGTGCCAGCAGTTTAGGCAGCACGAGAGGCTACACCTTC.